Listed below are T cell receptor beta chains from one sample, sequenced in a study of blood T cell repertoires in COVID-19. The assay was immunoSEQ multiplex PCR, and TCRdb's table has in-frame clones only and misses some. The sample has about 210,000 clones, 88% seen once. Sample: peripheral blood. The receptors shown here come from a man between 65 and 85 years old with acute or convalescent COVID-19. Each CDR3 is given with its conserved first and last residue.

TRBV6-1	16	TRBJ2-1	CASSGGQAVSYNEQFF
TRBV15	17	TRBJ2-7	CATSTQKGLAGEGEQYF
TRBV27	12	TRBJ2-3	CASGLYTDTQYF
TRBV5-5	14	TRBJ2-7	CASSSFGSGGRTYF
TRBV3-1/TRBV3-2	14	TRBJ1-2	CASSFTGNTYGYTF
TRBV7-9	18	TRBJ2-3	CASSSPLKAGVGGDTQYF
TRBV7-2	15	TRBJ2-5	CASSFVWREGGTQYF
TRBV30	16	TRBJ2-6	CAWSVAGGGGANVLTF
TRBV7-9	13	TRBJ1-5	CASSLGGEKPQHF
TRBV14	13	TRBJ2-7	CASSHQLDYEQYF
TRBV5-6	13	TRBJ2-7	CASSLTLSYEQYF
TRBV28	16	TRBJ2-3	CASSPPLGQGTDTQYF
TRBV7-3	13	TRBJ2-5	CASSSAGIETQYF
TRBV5-1	16	TRBJ2-5	CASHSGQGTLQGTQYF
TRBV5-1	14	TRBJ1-4	CASSPLGSGEKLFF
TRBV5-1	14	TRBJ2-1	CASSSQDRVNEQFF
TRBV18	15	TRBJ2-1	CASSPGLAGVGEQFF
TRBV2	19	TRBJ2-3	CASSEARLAGATGTDTQYF
TRBV18	15	TRBJ1-4	CASSPPGRGSPKLFF
TRBV15	16	TRBJ2-2	CATRLSGTGNTGELFF
TRBV29-1	13	TRBJ1-3	CSVRQGGGNTIYF
TRBV20-1	17	TRBJ2-7	CSASAGLRGGTSYEQYF
TRBV24-1	15	TRBJ2-1	CATSGGLADHNEQFF
TRBV7-9	14	TRBJ2-7	CASSSAPGVREQYF
TRBV5-6	17	TRBJ2-1	CASSLETGGTSYNEQFF
TRBV23-1	16	TRBJ2-7	CASSHPTSGKIYEQYF
TRBV5-4	16	TRBJ2-3	CASSLELAPKGDTQYF
TRBV5-1	15	TRBJ2-1	CASSLVETGYNEQFF
TRBV5-1	13	TRBJ1-1	CASSPGTGDDAFF
TRBV6-5	14	TRBJ2-7	CASSLGQGPYEQYF
TRBV5-4	13	TRBJ2-3	CASSLSVPDTQYF
TRBV7-2	16	TRBJ1-5	CASSYRTGGGGQPQHF
TRBV2	15	TRBJ1-2	CASSEMGQGGYGYTF
TRBV6-5	16	TRBJ1-3	CASSYQGTGAANTIYF
TRBV28	16	TRBJ1-5	CASRGPGTASNQPQHF
TRBV5-1	11	TRBJ1-1	CASRGPGEAFF
TRBV2	13	TRBJ2-1	CASRAGGYNEQFF
TRBV6-1	15	TRBJ2-2	CASSEGTTNTGELFF
TRBV5-6	19	TRBJ2-5	CASSSGTSGRFTYQETQYF
TRBV28	13	TRBJ2-7	CASSPSGTYEQYF
TRBV19	15	TRBJ2-3	CASSTTYRVPDTQYF
TRBV20-1	11	TRBJ2-3	CSALSTDTQYF
TRBV7-9	14	TRBJ1-1	CASSSWDSNTEAFF
TRBV28	15	TRBJ2-7	CASSSPGGPGNEQYF
TRBV28	14	TRBJ1-5	CATEDRDSNQPQHF
TRBV27	14	TRBJ2-3	CASSLRLAGETQYF
TRBV5-1	14	TRBJ1-1	CASSQQGWNTEAFF